The 15 T cell receptor beta chains given below trace back to one sample, sequenced in a study of blood T cell repertoires in COVID-19 (TCRdb year 2020). The library relied on the immunoSEQ multiplex PCR assay. TCRdb took over this immuneACCESS table, retaining in-frame rearrangements with V and J assigned. Such tables are incomplete; in checked studies, under half of the missing clones stem from an unresolved V gene, and the remainder is unexplained. The sample yields 90,000 to 150,000 clones; roughly 85% were counted once. The biggest ten clones account for about a tenth of the sample. Material for sequencing was peripheral blood. Receptors were obtained from an older man with acute or convalescent COVID-19.

V is TRBV20-1 and J is TRBJ2-7; D is undetermined. V lost 5 bases and J lost 5, with 10 bases in between. Germline V CDR1 and CDR2: DFQATT, SNEGSKA (reference sequence). There are 11 residues in the CDR3. CDR3 nucleotide sequence: TGCAGTGCTTGCCCTGAGAACGAGCAGTACTTC. Protein sequence: CSACPENEQYF.

This clone appeared a single time. The chain carries TRBV10-3 and TRBJ1-3, with a possible D match to TRBD1 (6 bases). Germline lookup yields CDR1 ENHRY and CDR2 SYGVKD. The CDR3 length is 15 residues. Deletions cut 3 bases from V and 10 bases from J, with 19 bases between. Here the CDR3 reads CAISEGTLSGGTIYF. The DNA for the CDR3 is TGTGCCATCAGTGAAGGGACACTCTCCGGGGGGACCATATATTTT.

The chain employs TRBV19 and TRBJ2-6, with D perhaps matching TRBD2 (7 bases). In germline, CDR1 is LNHDA, CDR2 SQIVND (reference sequence). The CDR3 runs 18 residues. V gave up 7 bases and J gave up 2 bases, with 21 bases separating them. CDR3 coding DNA: TGTGCCAGTACCAAACCCACGGGGGGCTTCGCTGGGGCCAACGTCCTGACTTTC. Translated, it gives CASTKPTGGFAGANVLTF.

The V gene is TRBV7-2, the J gene TRBJ2-7; the D is unclear. Between the trimmed V and J ends, which lost 5 bases and 6 bases, there was a span of 8 bases. The CDR3 contains 11 residues. Germline V CDR1 and CDR2: SGHTA, FQGNSA. CDR3 sequence: CASSITAEQYF. For the CDR3, the DNA is TGTGCCAGCAGCATAACAGCCGAGCAGTACTTC.

The chain couples TRBV2 to TRBJ2-3; unclear D gene. The CDR3 runs 14 residues. V shed 7 bases and J shed 7 bases, with 18 bases lying between them. Germline V gives CDR1 SNHLY, CDR2 FYNNEI. CDR3 nucleotides: TGTGCCAGCACCCTCGACTCGTTGGTTAATACGCAGTATTTT. Translated, it gives CASTLDSLVNTQYF.

In DNA, the CDR3 is TGTGCCAGCAGTCAATCCCCCTACGAGCAGTACTTC. As protein: CASSQSPYEQYF. The chain combines TRBV6-5 with TRBJ2-7; no reliable D call. With 5 bases removed from V and 2 bases from J, the gap between germline ends came to 7 bases. CDR1 and CDR2 from the germline V gene are MNHEY and SVGAGI. CDR3 length equals 12 residues.

This clone was recorded only once. This chain connects TRBV5-1 to TRBJ2-2, with 9 nucleotides matching TRBD2. The ends lost 1 base at V and 8 bases at J; junction bases unmatched: 9. This CDR3 is 16 amino acids long. Germline values: CDR1 SGHRS, CDR2 YFSETQ. CDR3 region: CASSLISGSLPGELFF. DNA for the CDR3: TGCGCCAGCAGCTTGATTAGCGGGAGTCTACCTGGGGAGCTGTTTTTT.

This rearrangement joins TRBV29-1 to TRBJ1-1, with TRBD1 identical over 7 bases. Unmatched junction bases numbered 9, after V lost 5 bases and J lost 3 bases. Looked up from germline, CDR1 is SQVTM and CDR2 is ANQGSEA. The CDR3 runs to 14 residues. In DNA, the CDR3 is TGCAGCGTTAAAAAAGGGGGCTCGTACACTGAAGCTTTCTTT. Translating gives CSVKKGGSYTEAFF.

The CDR3 coding sequence is TGTGCCAGCTCACCAAACAGGGACTACGAGCAGTACTTC. Translated, it gives CASSPNRDYEQYF. This rearrangement joins TRBV18 to TRBJ2-7; the D gene is possibly TRBD1 (6 bases). There are 13 residues in the CDR3. V lost 2 bases and J lost 3, with 8 bases in between. Germline CDR1 KGHSH, CDR2 LQKENI.

The chain is built from TRBV24-1 and TRBJ1-5; no reliable D call. The CDR3 length is 12 residues. V was trimmed by 4 bases and J by 8 bases, leaving 8 bases between them. Germline CDR1 reads KGHDR; CDR2 reads SFDVKD. The CDR3 DNA reads as TGTGCCACCAGTGAGCCAGAGGAGCCCCAGCATTTT. Protein sequence: CATSEPEEPQHF.

The chain has TRBV19 and TRBJ1-2; 12 bases align to TRBD1. The germline gives CDR1 LNHDA, CDR2 SQIVND (reference sequence). V dropped 7 bases and J dropped 4; count of bases not matched to a gene: 7. The CDR3 contains 15 residues. The CDR3 DNA follows: TGTGCCAGTACTTTTCCGGGACAGGGGGCCTATGGCTACACCTTC. It encodes CASTFPGQGAYGYTF.

CDR3 region: CASSLVAQVDGYTF. The DNA of the CDR3 is TGTGCCAGCAGCTTGGTAGCACAGGTTGATGGCTACACCTTC. The genes are TRBV7-3 and TRBJ1-2, with a tentative D call TRBD1 (5 bases). Germline V gene data show CDR1 as SGHTA and CDR2 as FQGTGA. The CDR3 length is 14 residues. Trimming removed 3 bases at V and 6 bases at J, with 14 bases between. The whole variable domain, remainder taken from reference TRBV7-3 and TRBJ1-2, is GAGVSQTPSNKVTEKGKYVELRCDPISGHTALYWYRQSLGQGPEFLIYFQGTGAADDSGLPNDRFFAVRPEGSVSTLKIQRTERGDSAVYLCASSLVAQVDGYTFGSGTRLTVV.

The chain carries TRBV12-3 or TRBV12-4 and TRBJ2-7; maybe TRBD2 (5 bases). The V end lost 3 bases, the J end lost 5 bases, and 11 bases lay between the germline ends. This CDR3 has 13 amino acids. The DNA of the CDR3 is TGTGCCAGCAGTTTCAGAGGGCAGGACGAGCAGTACTTC. Translated, it gives CASSFRGQDEQYF.

The V call is TRBV7-8, the J call TRBJ1-2; perhaps TRBD1 as D (5 bases). CDR1 and CDR2 from the germline V gene are SGHVS and FQNEAQ. V was cut by 7 bases and J by 5 bases, with 23 bases left in between. This CDR3 contains 16 residues. CDR3 coding DNA: TGTGCCAGCACCTCATTCCTGGCGCGGGGGATTTATGGCTACACCTTC. Protein: CASTSFLARGIYGYTF.

This sequence joins TRBV18 and TRBJ1-1, with D maybe TRBD1 (6 bases). CDR3 length equals 13 residues. V was clipped by 4 bases and J by 5 bases, with 11 bases between them. CDR1 is KGHSH, CDR2 LQKENI, per germline. The CDR3 nucleotides read TGTGCCAGCTCACTTAAGGGGGGGACTGAAGCTTTCTTT. This codes for CASSLKGGTEAFF.